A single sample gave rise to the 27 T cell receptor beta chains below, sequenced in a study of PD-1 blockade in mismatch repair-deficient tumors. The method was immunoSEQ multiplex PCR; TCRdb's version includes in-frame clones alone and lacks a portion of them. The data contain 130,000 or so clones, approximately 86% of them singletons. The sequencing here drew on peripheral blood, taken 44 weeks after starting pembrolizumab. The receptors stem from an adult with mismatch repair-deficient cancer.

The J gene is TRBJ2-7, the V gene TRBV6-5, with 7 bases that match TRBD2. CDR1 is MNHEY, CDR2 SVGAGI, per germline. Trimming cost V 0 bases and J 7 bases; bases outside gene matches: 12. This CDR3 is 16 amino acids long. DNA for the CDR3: TGTGCCAGCAGTTACTCAGCGGTCCGGGGTAGCGGGGAGCAGTACTTC. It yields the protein CASSYSAVRGSGEQYF.

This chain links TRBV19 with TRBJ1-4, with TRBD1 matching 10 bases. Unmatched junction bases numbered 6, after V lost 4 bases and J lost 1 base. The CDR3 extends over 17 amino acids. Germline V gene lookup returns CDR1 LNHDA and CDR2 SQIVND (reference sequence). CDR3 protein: CASSSGGDRGTNEKLFF. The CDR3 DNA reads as TGTGCCAGTAGTAGCGGTGGGGACAGGGGAACTAATGAAAAACTGTTTTTT.

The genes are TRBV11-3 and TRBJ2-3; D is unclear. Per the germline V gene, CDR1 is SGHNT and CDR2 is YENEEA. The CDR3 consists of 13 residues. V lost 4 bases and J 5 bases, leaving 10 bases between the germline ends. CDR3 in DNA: TGTGCCAGCAGCTCCGGAGAGGTAGATACGCAGTATTTT. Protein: CASSSGEVDTQYF.

The CDR3: CASSEFINTGELFF. Written as DNA, the CDR3 is TGTGCCAGCAGTGAGTTTATTAACACCGGGGAGCTGTTTTTT. The rearrangement joins TRBV2 to TRBJ2-2; D unresolved. Germline-derived CDR1 and CDR2 are SNHLY and FYNNEI. The CDR3 is 14 residues long. Trimming left V 3 bases short and J 2 bases short, with 7 bases between.

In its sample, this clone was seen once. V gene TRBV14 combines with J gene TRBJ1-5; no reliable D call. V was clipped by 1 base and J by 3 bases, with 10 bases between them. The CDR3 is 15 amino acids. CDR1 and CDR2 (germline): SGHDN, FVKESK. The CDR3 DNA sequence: TGTGCCAGCAGCCAAGTAAAGAGTTCCAATCAGCCCCAGCATTTT. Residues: CASSQVKSSNQPQHF. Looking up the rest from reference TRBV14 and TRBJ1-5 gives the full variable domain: EAGVTQFPSHSVIEKGQTVTLRCDPISGHDNLYWYRRVMGKEIKFLLHFVKESKQDESGMPNNRFLAERTGGTYSTLKVQPAELEDSGVYFCASSQVKSSNQPQHFGDGTRLSIL.

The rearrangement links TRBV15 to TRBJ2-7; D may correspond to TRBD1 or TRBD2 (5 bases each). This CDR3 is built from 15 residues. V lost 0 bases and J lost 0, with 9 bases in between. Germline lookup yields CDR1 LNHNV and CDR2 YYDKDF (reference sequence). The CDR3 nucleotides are TGTGCCACCAGCAGAGATTGGGGGTTCTCCTACGAGCAGTACTTC. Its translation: CATSRDWGFSYEQYF.

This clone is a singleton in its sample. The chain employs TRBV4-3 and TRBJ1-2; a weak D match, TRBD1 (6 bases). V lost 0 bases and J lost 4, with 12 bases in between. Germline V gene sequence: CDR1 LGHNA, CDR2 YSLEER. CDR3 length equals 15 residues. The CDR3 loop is CASSQDGQGGYGYTF. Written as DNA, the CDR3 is TGCGCCAGCAGCCAAGATGGCCAAGGGGGCTATGGCTACACCTTC.

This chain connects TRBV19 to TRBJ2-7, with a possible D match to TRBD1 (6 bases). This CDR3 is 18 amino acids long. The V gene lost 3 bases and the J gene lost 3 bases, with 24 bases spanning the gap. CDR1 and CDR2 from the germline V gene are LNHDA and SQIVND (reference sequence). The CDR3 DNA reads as TGTGCCAGTAGTATCCTGGTTGTGCAGTCGGGACATCTCTACGAGCAGTACTTC. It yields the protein CASSILVVQSGHLYEQYF.

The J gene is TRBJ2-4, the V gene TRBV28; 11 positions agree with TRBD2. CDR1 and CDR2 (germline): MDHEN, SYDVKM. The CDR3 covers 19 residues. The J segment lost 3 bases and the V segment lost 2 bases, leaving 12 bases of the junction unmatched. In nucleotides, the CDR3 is TGTGCCAGCAGTTTAGTCCCGCATAGCGGGAGGGTTGGCAAAAACATTCAGTACTTC. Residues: CASSLVPHSGRVGKNIQYF.

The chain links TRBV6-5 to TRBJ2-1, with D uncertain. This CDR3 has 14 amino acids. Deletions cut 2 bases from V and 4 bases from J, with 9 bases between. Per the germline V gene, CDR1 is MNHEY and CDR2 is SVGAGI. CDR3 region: CASSYGSPYNEQFF. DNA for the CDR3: TGTGCCAGCAGTTACGGGTCTCCTTACAATGAGCAGTTCTTC.

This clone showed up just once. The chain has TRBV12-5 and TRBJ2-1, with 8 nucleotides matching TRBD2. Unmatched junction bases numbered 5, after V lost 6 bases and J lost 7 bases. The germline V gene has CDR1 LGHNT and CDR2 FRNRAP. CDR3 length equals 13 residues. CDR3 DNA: TGTGCTAGTGGCGTCACTAGCGGTAATGAGCAGTTCTTC. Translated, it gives CASGVTSGNEQFF.

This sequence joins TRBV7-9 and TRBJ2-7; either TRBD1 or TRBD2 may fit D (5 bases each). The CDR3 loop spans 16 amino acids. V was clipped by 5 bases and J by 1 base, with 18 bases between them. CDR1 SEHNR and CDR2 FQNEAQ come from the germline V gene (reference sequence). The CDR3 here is CASSSHRDQPSYEQYF. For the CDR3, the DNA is TGTGCCAGCAGCAGCCACCGGGACCAACCGTCCTACGAGCAGTACTTC.

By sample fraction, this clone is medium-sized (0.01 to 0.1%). The CDR3 nucleotides are TGTGCCTGGAGTCTTTTGTACGCACGGGGTGCGGACACCGGGGAGCTGTTTTTT. Protein product: CAWSLLYARGADTGELFF. This chain connects TRBV30 to TRBJ2-2; D might be TRBD2 (5 bases). CDR1 is GTSNPN, CDR2 SVGIG, per germline (reference sequence). V was cut by 2 bases and J by 3 bases, with 22 bases left in between. The CDR3 covers 18 residues.

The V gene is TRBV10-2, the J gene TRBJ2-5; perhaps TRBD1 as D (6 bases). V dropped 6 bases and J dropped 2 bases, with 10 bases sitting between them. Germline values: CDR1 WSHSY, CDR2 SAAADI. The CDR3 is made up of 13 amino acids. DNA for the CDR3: TGCGCCAGCAGGGTACAGGGACAAGAGACCCAGTACTTC. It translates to CASRVQGQETQYF.

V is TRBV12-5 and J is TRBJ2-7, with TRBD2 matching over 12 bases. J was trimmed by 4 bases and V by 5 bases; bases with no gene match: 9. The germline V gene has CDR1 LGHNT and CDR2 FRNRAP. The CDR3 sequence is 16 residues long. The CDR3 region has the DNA TGTGCTAGTGGTCTAATGACTAGCGGGAGACGGTACGAGCAGTACTTC. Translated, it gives CASGLMTSGRRYEQYF.

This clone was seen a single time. Here the CDR3 DNA reads TGTGCCAGCAGCCAGTCCGGGACAGGGTTTAGAAAACTGTTTTTT. Amino acids: CASSQSGTGFRKLFF. The chain has TRBV14 and TRBJ1-4, with 9 positions matching TRBD1. V dropped 3 bases and J dropped 10; count of bases not matched to a gene: 9. The germline V gene encodes CDR1 SGHDN and CDR2 FVKESK. The CDR3 is 15 amino acids.

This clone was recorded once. CDR3: CASNGRGETQYF. The DNA of the CDR3 is TGTGCCAGCAATGGGAGAGGAGAGACCCAGTACTTC. The chain uses TRBV27 and TRBJ2-5; maybe TRBD2 (5 bases). CDR1 and CDR2 from the germline V gene are MNHEY and SMNVEV (reference sequence). Trimming shortened V by 7 bases and J by 4 bases, and 10 bases separated the two germline ends. The CDR3 consists of 12 residues.

The CDR3 DNA reads TGTGCCACCAGCAGAGATCGCGGGGGCACCGGGGAGCTGTTTTTT. Its translation is CATSRDRGGTGELFF. V and J are TRBV15 and TRBJ2-2, with 7 bases matching TRBD2. Per germline, CDR1 LNHNV and CDR2 YYDKDF (reference sequence). This CDR3 spans 15 amino acids. J gave up 4 bases and V 0 bases, and 2 bases lay outside the gene matches.

The chain's CDR3 is CAISLAGHTDTQYF. CDR3 DNA sequence: TGTGCCATCAGCTTAGCGGGACACACAGATACGCAGTATTTT. This chain links TRBV10-3 with TRBJ2-3; 8 bases agree with TRBD2. Germline V gene lookup returns CDR1 ENHRY and CDR2 SYGVKD. Unmatched junction bases numbered 4, after V lost 6 bases and J lost 2 bases. CDR3 length equals 14 residues.

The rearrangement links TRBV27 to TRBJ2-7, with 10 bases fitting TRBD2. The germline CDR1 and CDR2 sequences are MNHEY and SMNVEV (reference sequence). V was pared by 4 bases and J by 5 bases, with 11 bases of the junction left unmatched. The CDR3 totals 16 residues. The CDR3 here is CASSSMNSGRRHEQYF. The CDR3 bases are TGTGCCAGCAGTTCTATGAATAGCGGGAGGAGGCACGAGCAGTACTTC.

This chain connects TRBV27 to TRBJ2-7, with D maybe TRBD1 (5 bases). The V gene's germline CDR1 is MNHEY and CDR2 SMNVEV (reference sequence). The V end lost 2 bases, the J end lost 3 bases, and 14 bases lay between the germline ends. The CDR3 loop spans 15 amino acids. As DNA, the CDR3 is TGTGCCAGCAGTTTACAAGGGGCTCCCCGCTACGAGCAGTACTTC. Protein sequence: CASSLQGAPRYEQYF.

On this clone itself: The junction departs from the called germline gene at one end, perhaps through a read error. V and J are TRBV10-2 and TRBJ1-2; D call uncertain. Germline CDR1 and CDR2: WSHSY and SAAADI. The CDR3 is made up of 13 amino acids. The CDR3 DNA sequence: TGCGCCAGCAGCGAGTCGGCTGGCTATGGCTACACCTTC. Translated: CASSESAGYGYTF.

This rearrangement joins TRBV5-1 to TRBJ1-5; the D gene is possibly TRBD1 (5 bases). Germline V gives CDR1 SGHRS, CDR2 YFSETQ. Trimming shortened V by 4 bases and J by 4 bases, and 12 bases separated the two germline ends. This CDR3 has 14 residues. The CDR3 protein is CASSPDGGNQPQHF. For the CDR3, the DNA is TGCGCCAGCAGCCCGGACGGGGGAAATCAGCCCCAGCATTTT.

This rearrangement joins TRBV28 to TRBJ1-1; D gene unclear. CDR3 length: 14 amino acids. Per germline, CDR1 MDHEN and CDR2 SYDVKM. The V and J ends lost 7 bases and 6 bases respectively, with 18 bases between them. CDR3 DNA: TGTGCCAGCAACTACCACGAGGGTACGGCTGAAGCTTTCTTT. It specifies CASNYHEGTAEAFF.

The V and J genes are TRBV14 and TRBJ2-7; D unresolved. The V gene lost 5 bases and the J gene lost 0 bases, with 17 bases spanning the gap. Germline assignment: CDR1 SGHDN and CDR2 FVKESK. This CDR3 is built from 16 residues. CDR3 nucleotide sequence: TGTGCCAGCAGCAAAACACACCGGGTCGGCTCCTACGAGCAGTACTTC. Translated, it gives CASSKTHRVGSYEQYF.

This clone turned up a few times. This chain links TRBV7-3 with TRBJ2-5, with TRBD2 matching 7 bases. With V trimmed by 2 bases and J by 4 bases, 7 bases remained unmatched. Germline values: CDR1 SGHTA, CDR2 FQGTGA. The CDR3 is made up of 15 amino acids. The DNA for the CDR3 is TGTGCCAGCAGCTTAGGATCGGGAGGCGGAGAGACCCAGTACTTC. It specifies CASSLGSGGGETQYF.

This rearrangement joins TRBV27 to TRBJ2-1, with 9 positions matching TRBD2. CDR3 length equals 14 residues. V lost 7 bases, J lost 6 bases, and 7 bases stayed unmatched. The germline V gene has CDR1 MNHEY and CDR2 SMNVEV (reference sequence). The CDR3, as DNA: TGTGCCAGCACACCGGGGCGGGAGGGCAATGAGCAGTTCTTC. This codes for CASTPGREGNEQFF.